This T cell receptor (beta chain) was found in a study of blood T cell repertoires in COVID-19. The Seattle site enrolled patients during active infection and followed them longitudinally. The repertoire was sequenced with immunoSEQ multiplex PCR; TCRdb's copy has only in-frame clones and lacks some. The sample has nearly 300,000 clones, approximately 88% seen once; the top ten hold more than 1.1%. This CDR3 spans 17 amino acids. The V segment lost 6 bases and the J segment 0 bases; nucleotides outside the gene matches: 8. Germline V gene sequence: CDR1 KGHSH, CDR2 LQKENI. This sequence originates from a human donor with COVID-19, enrolled during active disease. The donor label of this sample is uncertain. The specimen sequenced was peripheral blood. The rearrangement uses TRBV18 and TRBJ2-6, with 7 bases fitting TRBD2. The CDR3 here is CASSRAGTHSGANVLTF. CDR3 nucleotide sequence: TGTGCCAGCTCCAGAGCGGGGACCCACTCTGGGGCCAACGTCCTGACTTTC.